Below are 29 T cell receptor beta chains sequenced from a single sample in a study of regulatory T cells in long-lasting Graves disease. CDR3 regions were amplified by Arm-PCR using iRepertoire HTBI primers to build TCR beta libraries. One entry per CDR3 protein results from TCRdb running MiXCR on the multiplex PCR reads. Found here are some 370,000 distinct CDR3 sequences, less than 30% of them singletons; the top ten hold around 30%. This sample's time point: persistent/refractory GD, antithyroid drugs over 5 years with positive TRAb. After RNA was extracted from PBMCs, the TCR library was made from it. Sample: peripheral blood mononuclear cells (PBMCs), taken when the disease was refractory, from a patient treated with antithyroid drugs. These receptors all stem from a woman aged 40 to 55 with Graves disease.

This clonotype was seen more than once but under ten times. The chain recombines TRBV29-1 with TRBJ2-7, with 9 bases matching TRBD1. This CDR3 contains 15 residues. V lost 1 base to trimming and J lost 2 bases; unmatched junction nucleotides: 6. Germline loops: CDR1 SQVTM, CDR2 ANQGSEA. CDR3 loop: CSVEARDRATYEQYF. For the CDR3, the DNA is TGCAGCGTTGAAGCCCGGGACAGGGCTACCTACGAGCAGTACTTC.

This clonotype has just a few counts. The CDR3 loop reads CASSPGRRTDTQYF. The CDR3 nucleotides read TGTGCCAGCAGTCCCGGACGGCGCACAGATACGCAGTATTTT. This sequence joins TRBV6-1 and TRBJ2-3; D unclear. Per the germline V gene, CDR1 is MNHNS and CDR2 is SASEGT. This CDR3 contains 14 residues. V gave up 5 bases and J gave up 1 base, with 10 bases separating them.

This clonotype has more than one count but fewer than ten. This chain joins TRBV5-1 and TRBJ1-5; tentative D call: TRBD1 (6 bases). Deletions cut 5 bases from V and 3 bases from J, with 12 bases between. Germline-derived CDR1 and CDR2 are SGHRS and YFSETQ. The CDR3 runs 14 residues. CDR3 region: CASRLQGDNQPQHF. The CDR3 DNA sequence: TGCGCCAGCAGGTTACAGGGTGACAATCAGCCCCAGCATTTT.

This clonotype was detected many times. CDR3 protein: CASSLIPGELFF. CDR3 in DNA: TGTGCCAGCAGTTTGATACCCGGGGAGCTGTTTTTT. The chain employs TRBV28 and TRBJ2-2; D is undetermined. The CDR3 runs 12 residues. Trimming pared 3 bases from V and 6 bases from J, leaving 5 bases between. Germline CDR1 and CDR2: MDHEN and SYDVKM.

In this sample, this clonotype turned up many times. The chain joins TRBV28 to TRBJ1-5; maybe TRBD1 (5 bases). Germline lookup yields CDR1 MDHEN and CDR2 SYDVKM. V lost 5 bases and J 4 bases, leaving 12 bases between the germline ends. The CDR3 extends over 14 amino acids. For the CDR3, the DNA is TGTGCCAGCAGTGGGCAGGGTGGGAATCAGCCCCAGCATTTT. This sequence encodes CASSGQGGNQPQHF.

A few counts support this clonotype. The chain joins TRBV12-3 or TRBV12-4 to TRBJ1-3; unclear D gene. Trimming removed 6 bases at V and 0 bases at J, with 6 bases between. The CDR3 extends over 13 amino acids. As DNA, the CDR3 is TGTGCCAGCAGAGAGAACTCTGGAAACACCATATATTTT. As protein: CASRENSGNTIYF.

This clonotype has a count of ten or more. V usage is TRBV12-3 or TRBV12-4 and J usage is TRBJ2-1; 14 bases are a match to TRBD2. V was pared by 6 bases and J by 0 bases, with 13 bases of the junction left unmatched. This CDR3 is 20 amino acids long. The CDR3 spells CASSPYIWTSGRSSYNEQFF. The CDR3 DNA reads as TGTGCCAGCAGCCCGTACATTTGGACTAGCGGGAGGTCCTCCTACAATGAGCAGTTCTTC.

About this clonotype: A much bigger clone sits one base away, suggesting this may be a read error. V gene TRBV12-3 or TRBV12-4 combines with J gene TRBJ2-7; no reliable D call. The CDR3 runs to 13 residues. CDR3 sequence (DNA): TGTACCAGCAGTTTGAGCACCACCTACGAGCAGTACTTC. Translation gives CTSSLSTTYEQYF.

There are many counts of this clonotype. V usage is TRBV20-1 and J usage is TRBJ1-1; D perhaps matches TRBD1 (6 bases). Germline CDR1 reads DFQATT; CDR2 reads SNEGSKA (reference sequence). Trimming took 6 bases from V and 1 from J, leaving 9 bases between them. This CDR3 is built from 12 residues. Here the CDR3 reads CSAQTGNTEAFF. The CDR3 nucleotides read TGCAGTGCCCAGACAGGGAACACTGAAGCTTTCTTT.

This clonotype was observed many times. V usage is TRBV2 and J usage is TRBJ1-2; D not resolved. Germline CDR1 reads SNHLY; CDR2 reads FYNNEI. Trimming shortened V by 2 bases and J by 6 bases, and 7 bases separated the two germline ends. The CDR3 sequence is 12 residues long. The CDR3 DNA reads as TGTGCCAGCAGTGAAATCGGGGATGGCTACACCTTC. Translation: CASSEIGDGYTF.

This clonotype was seen many times. V and J are TRBV29-1 and TRBJ1-2; D remains unclear. This CDR3 has 16 residues. Germline CDR1 reads SQVTM; CDR2 reads ANQGSEA. V lost 2 bases and J 4 bases, leaving 20 bases between the germline ends. The CDR3 here is CSVEYSGSNSTYGYTF. DNA of the CDR3: TGCAGCGTTGAATATAGTGGCAGCAATTCAACCTATGGCTACACCTTC.

In regard to this clonotype: This may arise from a read error, as a much more abundant clone is one base away. The chain employs TRBV6-2 or TRBV6-3 and TRBJ2-5, with D unresolved. Germline CDR1 is MNHEY and CDR2 is SVGEGT. The ends were cut back, 5 bases at V and 7 bases at J, with 23 bases in the middle. There are 16 residues in the CDR3. DNA for the CDR3: TGTGCCAGCAGTAGCTCTTGGTATTACTCCCCGGGGACCCAGTACTTC. Translated, it gives CASSSSWYYSPGTQYF.

This clonotype was detected many times. V is TRBV10-1 and J is TRBJ1-2; D perhaps matches TRBD1 (5 bases). Trimming stripped 0 bases from V and 5 bases from J, with 13 bases between. There are 15 residues in the CDR3. Germline CDR1 is WNHNN and CDR2 is SYGVQD (reference sequence). The CDR3 here is CASSESPRVNYGYTF. Here the CDR3 DNA reads TGCGCCAGCAGTGAGTCCCCCAGGGTAAATTATGGCTACACCTTC.

This clonotype has only one observation. The chain carries TRBV20-1 and TRBJ1-5; D remains ambiguous. V was cut by 3 bases and J by 3 bases, with 21 bases left in between. In germline, CDR1 is DFQATT, CDR2 SNEGSKA (reference sequence). There are 17 residues in the CDR3. The CDR3, as DNA: TGCAGTGCTAGTGGGCAGACAATAAGGCCTATCAATCAGCCCCAGCATTTT. This gives the protein CSASGQTIRPINQPQHF.

This clonotype was picked up a small number of times. The chain employs TRBV7-9 and TRBJ1-6, with D maybe TRBD1 (5 bases). The CDR3 has 15 residues. The V end lost 0 bases, the J end lost 9 bases, and 12 bases lay between the germline ends. CDR1 is SEHNR and CDR2 is FQNEAQ in the germline V gene (reference sequence). Written as DNA, the CDR3 is TGTGCCAGCAGCTTAGCCGGCAGCCAGGGTTCACCCCTCCACTTT. Translating it yields CASSLAGSQGSPLHF.

The sample holds many counts of this clonotype. The chain employs TRBV6-4 and TRBJ2-2, with D possibly being TRBD1 (5 bases). The CDR3 is 15 residues long. Germline values: CDR1 MRHNA, CDR2 SNTAGT. Trimming stripped 4 bases from V and 5 bases from J, with 14 bases between. The CDR3 sequence: CASSAQGEATGELFF. The CDR3 DNA follows: TGTGCCAGCAGTGCGCAGGGTGAAGCAACCGGGGAGCTGTTTTTT.

Details on this clonotype: A much larger clone lies a single base off, so this may be a read error. The rearrangement joins TRBV11-2 to TRBJ2-7; TRBD1 aligns across 8 bases. This CDR3 is built from 15 residues. J was trimmed by 5 bases and V by 6 bases; bases with no gene match: 12. Germline V CDR1 and CDR2: SGHAT, FQNNGV. This CDR3 is CASSDDRGLTHEQYF. CDR3 DNA: TGTGCCAGCAGTGACGACAGGGGCCTCACCCACGAGCAGTACTTC.

This clonotype turned up a few times. This chain connects TRBV20-1 to TRBJ2-7; TRBD1 agrees at 9 bases. The germline V gene has CDR1 DFQATT and CDR2 SNEGSKA (reference sequence). CDR3 length equals 12 residues. V shed 4 bases, J shed 5 bases, and the junction held 3 bases outside the gene matches. The CDR3 loop is CSAIRTGDEQYF. Here the CDR3 DNA reads TGCAGTGCTATCAGGACAGGGGACGAGCAGTACTTC.

The rearrangement joins TRBV29-1 to TRBJ2-1, with D tentatively TRBD1 (6 bases). The CDR3 is 14 residues long. Germline assignment: CDR1 SQVTM and CDR2 ANQGSEA. The V and J ends lost 2 bases and 6 bases respectively, with 14 bases between them. This CDR3 reads CSVENRVIGNEQFF. As DNA, the CDR3 is TGCAGCGTTGAAAACAGGGTGATTGGCAATGAGCAGTTCTTC.

This clonotype came up a few times. The J gene is TRBJ1-5, the V gene TRBV12-3 or TRBV12-4, with 7 nucleotides matching TRBD1. With V trimmed by 8 bases and J by 5 bases, 3 bases remained unmatched. CDR3 length: 12 amino acids. This CDR3 is CASGQAYQPQHF. CDR3 nucleotide sequence: TGTGCCAGCGGACAGGCTTATCAGCCCCAGCATTTT.

The rearrangement joins TRBV4-1 to TRBJ2-5; 11 nucleotides match TRBD2. J was trimmed by 2 bases and V by 1 base; bases with no gene match: 6. The CDR3 has 17 residues. Germline loops: CDR1 MGHRA, CDR2 YSYEKL. CDR3 in DNA: TGCGCCAGCAGCCAAGGGCTAGCGGGAGGTCATCAAGAGACCCAGTACTTC. Translated, it gives CASSQGLAGGHQETQYF.

The J gene is TRBJ1-5, the V gene TRBV6-5, with D tentatively TRBD1 (5 bases). Trimming removed 4 bases from V and 3 bases from J, with 19 bases in between. Germline-derived CDR1 and CDR2 are MNHEY and SVGAGI. The CDR3 spans 17 residues. This chain's CDR3 is CASSSTVGAALNQPQHF. CDR3 DNA sequence: TGTGCCAGCAGTTCCACAGTTGGGGCTGCGCTCAATCAGCCCCAGCATTTT.

Worth noting for this clonotype: Given a much more abundant clone one base away, this may be a read error. V gene TRBV29-1 combines with J gene TRBJ1-1, with D uncertain. CDR1 is SQVTM, CDR2 ANQGSEA, per germline. The V end lost 7 bases, the J end lost 2 bases, and 14 bases lay between the germline ends. The CDR3 loop spans 13 amino acids. CDR3 sequence: CSALKEGNTEAFF. DNA of the CDR3: TGCAGCGCCCTGAAGGAGGGCAACACTGAAGCTTTCTTT.

This clonotype showed up just a few times. The V call is TRBV24-1, the J call TRBJ2-2; TRBD1 matches at 7 bases. In germline, CDR1 is KGHDR, CDR2 SFDVKD. The J segment lost 4 bases and the V segment lost 1 base, leaving 5 bases of the junction unmatched. This CDR3 contains 16 residues. The CDR3 bases are TGTGCCACCAGTGATTTTGCAGGGGGTCGCACCGGGGAGCTGTTTTTT. Protein sequence: CATSDFAGGRTGELFF.

In this sample, this clonotype is medium-sized. The chain employs TRBV28 and TRBJ1-2; no clear D. The CDR3 consists of 14 residues. V lost 4 bases, J lost 7 bases, and 16 bases lay in between. Per germline, CDR1 MDHEN and CDR2 SYDVKM. CDR3 amino acids: CASSYLQTPFGYTF. The CDR3 DNA follows: TGTGCCAGCAGTTATTTACAGACCCCCTTTGGCTACACCTTC.

This clonotype was detected ten times or more. The J gene is TRBJ2-1, the V gene TRBV28; TRBD2 matches at 11 bases. CDR1 is MDHEN, CDR2 SYDVKM, per germline. This CDR3 has 17 amino acids. J gave up 5 bases and V 3 bases, and 9 bases lay outside the gene matches. CDR3 region: CASSFYTSGSLNNEQFF. The CDR3 DNA reads TGTGCCAGCAGTTTTTATACTAGCGGGAGTCTGAACAATGAGCAGTTCTTC.

This clonotype occurred many times. V and J are TRBV12-3 or TRBV12-4 and TRBJ1-1, with D possibly matching TRBD1 (5 bases). The length of the CDR3 is 16 residues. Trimming pared 1 base from V and 5 bases from J, leaving 17 bases between. The CDR3 DNA reads as TGTGCCAGCAGTTTAGTGGCCGGGACCCGAAGGACTGAAGCTTTCTTT. Protein product: CASSLVAGTRRTEAFF.

This clonotype was detected many times. The chain links TRBV20-1 to TRBJ2-5; D is perhaps TRBD2 (5 bases). V lost 5 bases and J lost 1, with 14 bases in between. The CDR3 loop spans 14 amino acids. The germline CDR1 and CDR2 sequences are DFQATT and SNEGSKA (reference sequence). CDR3 sequence: CSAFEGYFQETQYF. CDR3 coding DNA: TGCAGTGCTTTTGAGGGCTATTTCCAAGAGACCCAGTACTTC.

Only a few counts were recorded for this clonotype. The J gene is TRBJ2-7, the V gene TRBV20-1; D may match TRBD1 or TRBD2 (5 bases each). The germline CDR1 and CDR2 sequences are DFQATT and SNEGSKA (reference sequence). V dropped 0 bases and J dropped 2 bases, with 11 bases sitting between them. The CDR3 is 14 amino acids. In DNA, the CDR3 is TGCAGTGCTAGAGATCCGAGGGGAGCCTACGAGCAGTACTTC. This gives the protein CSARDPRGAYEQYF.